One and the same sample provided the 15 T cell receptor beta chains below, sequenced in a study of cytomegalovirus exposure and HLA in healthy donors. Primers included in the PCR were 60 Vbeta and 13 Jbeta primers. Generated by immunoSEQ multiplex PCR, the TCRdb table keeps only in-frame clones and is missing some. The sample holds over 150,000 clones, about 86% seen once. Sequenced sample: PBMCs. The receptors were gathered from a woman in her twenties or thirties in good health and CMV-seronegative.

This clone was seen a few times. This chain links TRBV27 with TRBJ2-7; 8 positions agree with TRBD1. Germline CDR1 MNHEY, CDR2 SMNVEV (reference sequence). The CDR3 has 14 amino acids. The V segment lost 5 bases and the J segment 4 bases; nucleotides outside the gene matches: 7. DNA of the CDR3: TGTGCCAGCAGTAAATCAGGGGGCGGTTACGAGCAGTACTTC. The encoded protein is CASSKSGGGYEQYF.

The chain combines TRBV10-3 with TRBJ2-7; D is uncertain. Germline values: CDR1 ENHRY, CDR2 SYGVKD. The ends were cut back, 11 bases at V and 4 bases at J, with 21 bases in the middle. The CDR3 is made up of 14 amino acids. The CDR3 region is CAGAKTPAPYEQYF. DNA for the CDR3: TGTGCCGGAGCTAAAACCCCGGCGCCGTACGAGCAGTACTTC.

The rearrangement links TRBV5-5 to TRBJ1-6; no clear D gene. This CDR3 has 15 residues. The germline gives CDR1 SGHKS, CDR2 YYEKEE (reference sequence). Deletions cut 0 bases from V and 7 bases from J, with 11 bases between. CDR3 amino acids: CASSLGGRGNSPLHF. CDR3 in DNA: TGTGCCAGCAGCTTGGGAGGGAGAGGGAATTCACCCCTCCACTTT.

The rearrangement links TRBV28 to TRBJ2-4; D possibly corresponds to TRBD1 (6 bases). The germline V gene encodes CDR1 MDHEN and CDR2 SYDVKM. V dropped 1 base and J dropped 1 base, with 17 bases sitting between them. This CDR3 spans 18 amino acids. Here the CDR3 reads CASSLSFLTGPAKNIQYF. DNA of the CDR3: TGTGCCAGCAGTTTATCCTTTTTGACAGGACCTGCCAAAAACATTCAGTACTTC.

The chain links TRBV12-2 to TRBJ2-1; the table's D call, TRBD2, has no DNA check behind it. TRBV12-2 is described as a pseudogene. This CDR3 is built from 17 residues. The CDR3 is CASRLEGAGVGLNEQFF. DNA of the CDR3: TGTGCAAGTCGCTTAGAAGGAGCGGGAGTAGGGCTCAATGAGCAGTTCTTC.

The chain uses TRBV2 and TRBJ1-6, with TRBD1 matching over 9 bases. This CDR3 contains 15 residues. Germline CDR1 SNHLY, CDR2 FYNNEI. V dropped 7 bases and J dropped 5; count of bases not matched to a gene: 6. The CDR3 sequence: CASKGTGQNNSPLHF. The CDR3 nucleotides read TGTGCCAGCAAGGGGACAGGGCAGAATAATTCACCCCTCCACTTT.

The chain recombines TRBV29-1 with TRBJ1-5; TRBD1 might be the D (6 bases). This CDR3 is built from 13 residues. Trimming left V 4 bases short and J 3 bases short, with 10 bases between. From germline, CDR1 is SQVTM and CDR2 ANQGSEA. The CDR3 coding sequence is TGCAGCGTTGGGGACAAACTCAATCAGCCCCAGCATTTT. Its translation: CSVGDKLNQPQHF.

In its sample, this clone was seen a few times. The germline gene is not matched at one end of the junction; a read error may be the cause. The V and J genes are TRBV7-9 and TRBJ2-4; perhaps TRBD1 as D (6 bases). Germline values: CDR1 SEHNR, CDR2 FQNEAQ (reference sequence). CDR3 size: 16 residues. Written as DNA, the CDR3 is TGTGCCAGCAGCGCAGGGGCCGGCTTAGTCAAAAACAGTCAGTACTTC. Protein product: CASSAGAGLVKNSQYF.

The V call is TRBV13, the J call TRBJ1-4; D call uncertain. The germline gives CDR1 PRHDT, CDR2 FYEKMQ (reference sequence). This CDR3 spans 15 amino acids. Between the trimmed V and J ends, which lost 5 bases and 0 bases, there was a span of 10 bases. This CDR3 is CASSARPATNEKLFF. CDR3 nucleotides: TGTGCCAGCAGCGCCCGCCCGGCAACTAATGAAAAACTGTTTTTT.

As concerns this clone: A junction end diverges from the germline sequence, so it may reflect a read error. The rearrangement uses TRBV7-7 and TRBJ2-5, with 8 bases lining up with TRBD1. The V gene's germline CDR1 is SSHAT and CDR2 FNYEAQ (reference sequence). CDR3 length: 14 residues. DNA for the CDR3: TGTGCTAGCAGCAACGACAGGGGACAAGAGACCCAGTACTTC. This encodes CASSNDRGQETQYF.

The V and J genes are TRBV28 and TRBJ1-1; no firm D call. Germline values: CDR1 MDHEN, CDR2 SYDVKM. This CDR3 is 13 amino acids long. Trimming took 3 bases from V and 1 from J, leaving 6 bases between them. This CDR3 is CASSFKRNTEAFF. CDR3 DNA sequence: TGTGCCAGCAGTTTCAAGCGGAACACTGAAGCTTTCTTT.

This chain joins TRBV28 and TRBJ1-1; tentatively, D is TRBD1 (6 bases). The germline gives CDR1 MDHEN, CDR2 SYDVKM. The CDR3 is made up of 16 amino acids. Trimming shortened V by 5 bases and J by 0 bases, and 16 bases separated the two germline ends. The CDR3 DNA sequence: TGTGCCAGCAGTCACCTGACAGGCAGCCTGAACACTGAAGCTTTCTTT. Its protein product is CASSHLTGSLNTEAFF. Complete variable domain (other parts from reference TRBV28 and TRBJ1-1): DVKVTQSSRYLVKRTGEKVFLECVQDMDHENMFWYRQDPGLGLRLIYFSYDVKMKEKGDIPEGYSVSREKKERFSLILESASTNQTSMYLCASSHLTGSLNTEAFFGQGTRLTVV.

The V gene is TRBV23-1, the J gene TRBJ2-1, with TRBD1 matching over 9 bases. TRBV23-1 is placed among ORFs of uncertain function. The V gene end was trimmed by 3 bases and the J gene end by 9 bases; junction bases not matched to a gene: 18. There are 18 residues in the CDR3. This CDR3 reads CASSQEEQGARRRSEQFF. As DNA, the CDR3 is TGCGCCAGCAGTCAGGAAGAACAGGGGGCGCGCCGAAGGTCTGAGCAGTTCTTC.

This clone was counted a single time. The rearrangement uses TRBV27 and TRBJ1-6; 7 nucleotides line up with TRBD1. Germline V gives CDR1 MNHEY, CDR2 SMNVEV (reference sequence). This CDR3 spans 15 amino acids. With 5 bases clipped from V and 4 bases from J, the junction kept 5 bases outside the gene matches. As DNA, the CDR3 is TGTGCCAGCAGTGGGTCGGGACAGTATAATTCACCCCTCCACTTT. Protein product: CASSGSGQYNSPLHF.

This clone was seen a single time. The V and J genes are TRBV4-1 and TRBJ2-1, with D perhaps TRBD2 (6 bases). V lost 0 bases, J lost 0 bases, and 15 bases lay in between. Per germline, CDR1 MGHRA and CDR2 YSYEKL. The CDR3 contains 18 residues. The CDR3 region is CASSQDLVSGSSYNEQFF. CDR3 DNA sequence: TGCGCCAGCAGCCAAGATCTGGTTAGCGGAAGCTCCTACAATGAGCAGTTCTTC.